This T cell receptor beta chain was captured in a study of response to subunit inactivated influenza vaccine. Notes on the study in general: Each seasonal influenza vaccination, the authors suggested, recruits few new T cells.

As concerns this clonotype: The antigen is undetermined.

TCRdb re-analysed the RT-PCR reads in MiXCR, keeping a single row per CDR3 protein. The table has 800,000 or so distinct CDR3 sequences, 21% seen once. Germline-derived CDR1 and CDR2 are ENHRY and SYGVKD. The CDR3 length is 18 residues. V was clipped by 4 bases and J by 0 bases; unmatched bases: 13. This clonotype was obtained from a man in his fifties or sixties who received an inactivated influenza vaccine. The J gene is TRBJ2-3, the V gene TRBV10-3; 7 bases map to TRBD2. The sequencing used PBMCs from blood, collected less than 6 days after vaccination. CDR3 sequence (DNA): TGTGCCATCAGTGCGGAATTTGCGGCTAGCGGAAGCACAGATACGCAGTATTTT. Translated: CAISAEFAASGSTDTQYF.